The 12 T cell receptor beta chains below come from one sample, sequenced in a study of Graves' ophthalmopathy and Graves' hyperthyroidism. The sequenced template was RNA, covering the TCR beta CDR3 region. First-round RT-PCR used HTBI primers; second-round multiplex PCR followed. TCRdb passed the multiplex PCR reads through MiXCR, listing each CDR3 protein once. The sample has 680,000 or so distinct CDR3 sequences, 20% to 25% seen once; the top ten hold around 6.9%. Sequenced input: peripheral blood. These receptors were obtained from a woman aged 18 to 35 with stable Graves' hyperthyroidism. Some clones in this sample may be carry-over from other donors' samples.

The CDR3 loop is CATSRQTSAADEQYF. For the CDR3, the DNA is TGTGCCACCAGCAGACAAACTAGCGCCGCGGACGAGCAGTACTTC. The chain joins TRBV15 to TRBJ2-7; 7 bases match TRBD2. Germline V CDR1 and CDR2: LNHNV, YYDKDF (reference sequence). V shed 2 bases and J 5 bases; nucleotides not matched to a gene: 9. The CDR3 is 15 amino acids.

This clonotype was picked up many times. For the CDR3, the DNA is TGTGCCAGCAGCCTCGAGGAGGGGACTGAAGCTTTCTTT. It translates to CASSLEEGTEAFF. The chain carries TRBV28 and TRBJ1-1; possibly TRBD1 for D (5 bases). Germline V gene data show CDR1 as MDHEN and CDR2 as SYDVKM. The CDR3 contains 13 residues. The ends were cut back, 6 bases at V and 5 bases at J, with 13 bases in the middle.

This clonotype came up a few times. The chain uses TRBV12-3 or TRBV12-4 and TRBJ1-1, with a possible D match to TRBD1 (5 bases). V lost 3 bases to trimming and J lost 4 bases, with 12 bases between them. The CDR3 sequence is 14 residues long. The CDR3 nucleotides read TGTGCCAGCAGTTTTGGGGGGAGGGTCACTGAAGCTTTCTTT. Amino acids: CASSFGGRVTEAFF.

The chain links TRBV7-3 to TRBJ2-2, with D possibly TRBD1 on 6 matching bases. Germline loops: CDR1 SGHTA, CDR2 FQGTGA. Trimming shortened V by 6 bases and J by 4 bases, and 21 bases separated the two germline ends. The CDR3 runs to 17 residues. DNA of the CDR3: TGTGCCAGCAGTCCTAATTGGGGCAGGGGTGGCACCGGGGAGCTGTTTTTT. It encodes CASSPNWGRGGTGELFF.

In this sample, this clonotype turned up many times. The rearrangement uses TRBV20-1 and TRBJ2-7; D call uncertain. This CDR3 has 14 amino acids. Trimming cost V 6 bases and J 5 bases, with 20 bases left between them. Germline-derived CDR1 and CDR2 are DFQATT and SNEGSKA (reference sequence). CDR3 region: CSARQAEAKNEQYF. DNA of the CDR3: TGCAGTGCCAGACAAGCAGAAGCCAAAAACGAGCAGTACTTC.

This clonotype was recorded a few times. The chain is built from TRBV7-9 and TRBJ2-2; D unclear. Per the germline V gene, CDR1 is SEHNR and CDR2 is FQNEAQ (reference sequence). Trimming removed 2 bases from V and 3 bases from J, with 7 bases in between. The CDR3 loop spans 14 amino acids. For the CDR3, the DNA is TGTGCCAGCAGCTTAAAAAAGGACACCGGGGAGCTGTTTTTT. Its protein is CASSLKKDTGELFF.

This clonotype was seen many times. The chain has TRBV2 and TRBJ2-2; 12 bases are a match to TRBD1. CDR3 length: 15 residues. After removal of 2 bases from V and 6 bases from J, the junction contained 1 base not matched to a gene. The germline CDR1 and CDR2 sequences are SNHLY and FYNNEI. The CDR3 sequence: CASSERDRGPGELFF. The DNA for the CDR3 is TGTGCCAGCAGTGAACGGGACAGGGGGCCCGGGGAGCTGTTTTTT.

In DNA form, the CDR3 reads TGCGCCAGCACTAACGGGGGGGCTGAAGCTTTCTTT. Encoded protein: CASTNGGAEAFF. The J gene is TRBJ1-1, the V gene TRBV10-2; TRBD1 might be the D (5 bases). V gave up 7 bases and J gave up 6 bases, with 12 bases separating them. The CDR3 is 12 residues long. The germline V gene encodes CDR1 WSHSY and CDR2 SAAADI.

This clonotype was counted many times. V is TRBV6-2 or TRBV6-3 and J is TRBJ1-2, with a possible D match to TRBD1 (5 bases). Trimming removed 4 bases at V and 5 bases at J, with 11 bases between. The germline gives CDR1 MNHEY, CDR2 SVGEGT. This CDR3 comprises 13 residues. For the CDR3, the DNA is TGTGCCAGCAGTTCAGGACAAATATATGGCTACACCTTC. It codes for CASSSGQIYGYTF.

This clonotype came up many times. V gene TRBV7-2 combines with J gene TRBJ2-5, with unresolved D. V was shortened by 3 bases and J by 5 bases, with 10 bases between the two germline ends. This CDR3 region has 13 residues. CDR1 SGHTA and CDR2 FQGNSA come from the germline V gene. CDR3 bases: TGTGCCAGCAGCTTGTTGCGTTTGGAGACCCAGTACTTC. It codes for CASSLLRLETQYF.

The chain employs TRBV6-5 and TRBJ1-1; tentative D call: TRBD1 (5 bases). V was shortened by 6 bases and J by 1 base, with 12 bases between the two germline ends. Germline V gene data show CDR1 as MNHEY and CDR2 as SVGAGI. This CDR3 is 14 amino acids long. CDR3 amino acids: CASSYTGPNTEAFF. CDR3 in DNA: TGTGCCAGCAGCTACACGGGACCGAACACTGAAGCTTTCTTT.

This clonotype has a handful of counts. At one boundary the junction diverges from the germline segment, which might be a read error. This chain connects TRBV3-1 to TRBJ1-1, with 12 bases fitting TRBD1. The germline V gene encodes CDR1 LGHDT and CDR2 YNNKEL (reference sequence). This CDR3 has 18 amino acids. This CDR3 is CASSQDVGTGGMNTGAFF. In DNA form, the CDR3 reads TGTGCCAGCAGCCAAGATGTGGGGACAGGGGGCATGAACACTGGAGCTTTCTTT.